Presented here are 13 T cell receptor beta chains from one specimen sequenced in a study of blood T cell repertoires in COVID-19. Clones were read by immunoSEQ multiplex PCR, and TCRdb kept only the in-frame ones, dropping some. The sample consists of a few hundred thousand clones, almost 85% of them appearing once. The sample consisted of peripheral blood. These receptors were obtained from a man aged 50-60 years with active or convalescent COVID-19.

V is TRBV4-2 and J is TRBJ2-5; 9 bases align to TRBD2. J lost 5 bases, V lost 1 base, and 11 bases had no gene match. The CDR3 extends over 17 amino acids. CDR1 and CDR2 from the germline V gene are LGHNA and YNFKEQ. Here the CDR3 reads CASSQASSSGSGETQYF. The CDR3 DNA sequence: TGTGCCAGCAGCCAAGCTTCGAGTAGCGGGAGTGGGGAGACCCAGTACTTC.

This chain uses TRBV28 with TRBJ1-5, with TRBD1 matching over 8 bases. The CDR3 has 15 residues. The V segment lost 4 bases and the J segment 3 bases; nucleotides outside the gene matches: 5. Germline CDR1 reads MDHEN; CDR2 reads SYDVKM. CDR3 DNA: TGTGCCAGCAGTTCCGGGACAGGAGCCAATCAGCCCCAGCATTTT. Translated: CASSSGTGANQPQHF.

The rearrangement links TRBV6-5 to TRBJ1-1; the D gene is possibly TRBD1 (5 bases). The V end was cut by 4 bases, the J end by 0 bases, with 9 bases between. Germline V gene lookup returns CDR1 MNHEY and CDR2 SVGAGI. CDR3 length: 14 amino acids. The CDR3 DNA reads TGTGCCAGCAGTTCTCAGGGTCTGAACACTGAAGCTTTCTTT. Translation: CASSSQGLNTEAFF.

The V gene is TRBV5-1, the J gene TRBJ1-1; the D gene is possibly TRBD1 (6 bases). CDR1 is SGHRS and CDR2 is YFSETQ in the germline V gene. Trimming took 0 bases from V and 3 from J, leaving 12 bases between them. The CDR3 loop spans 15 amino acids. CDR3 amino acids: CASSLESDSYTEAFF. The DNA for the CDR3 is TGCGCCAGCAGCTTGGAATCGGACAGCTACACTGAAGCTTTCTTT.

This clone came up once. The V and J genes are TRBV2 and TRBJ2-7; 7 nucleotides agree with TRBD1. V was pared by 7 bases and J by 4 bases, with 10 bases of the junction left unmatched. Germline V CDR1 and CDR2: SNHLY, FYNNEI. This CDR3 is built from 14 residues. This CDR3 reads CASTLGQGVYEQYF. The CDR3 nucleotides read TGTGCCAGCACCTTGGGGCAGGGGGTGTACGAGCAGTACTTC. The full variable domain, rest sourced from reference TRBV2 and TRBJ2-7, is EPEVTQTPSHQVTQMGQEVILRCVPISNHLYFYWYRQILGQKVEFLVSFYNNEISEKSEIFDDQFSVERPDGSNFTLKIRSTKLEDSAMYFCASTLGQGVYEQYFGPGTRLTVT.

This chain connects TRBV5-1 to TRBJ2-7; maybe TRBD2 (6 bases). Germline CDR1 and CDR2: SGHRS and YFSETQ. This CDR3 comprises 15 residues. V dropped 1 base and J dropped 4 bases, with 15 bases sitting between them. The CDR3 loop reads CASSLLGGAGYEQYF. CDR3 nucleotides: TGCGCCAGCAGCTTGTTGGGGGGAGCCGGGTACGAGCAGTACTTC.

The chain employs TRBV28 and TRBJ1-6; 7 bases agree with TRBD1. The V gene's germline CDR1 is MDHEN and CDR2 SYDVKM. This CDR3 region has 14 residues. J lost 4 bases, V lost 7 bases, and 4 bases had no gene match. In nucleotides, the CDR3 is TGTGCCAGCATCCAGGGACAGTATAATTCACCCCTCCACTTT. Protein product: CASIQGQYNSPLHF.

Only one count was recorded for this clone. This chain links TRBV19 with TRBJ2-3; 9 bases map to TRBD1. Trimming at V came to 7 bases and at J to 3 bases, leaving 5 bases not matched to a gene. This CDR3 contains 14 residues. Germline V gives CDR1 LNHDA, CDR2 SQIVND (reference sequence). CDR3 nucleotides: TGTGCCAGTAAACGGACAGGGGCAACAGATACGCAGTATTTT. This codes for CASKRTGATDTQYF.

The chain uses TRBV2 and TRBJ2-1; 11 bases fit TRBD2. This CDR3 is built from 16 residues. J gave up 5 bases and V 4 bases, and 7 bases lay outside the gene matches. Germline CDR1 is SNHLY and CDR2 is FYNNEI. This CDR3 is CASSGRIAGGDNEQFF. In DNA, the CDR3 is TGTGCCAGCAGTGGCCGGATAGCGGGAGGGGACAATGAGCAGTTCTTC. Drawing the rest from reference TRBV2 and TRBJ2-1, the complete variable domain is EPEVTQTPSHQVTQMGQEVILRCVPISNHLYFYWYRQILGQKVEFLVSFYNNEISEKSEIFDDQFSVERPDGSNFTLKIRSTKLEDSAMYFCASSGRIAGGDNEQFFGPGTRLTVL.

The chain couples TRBV18 to TRBJ1-6; 8 bases line up with TRBD1. J gave up 5 bases and V 6 bases, and 6 bases lay outside the gene matches. Germline CDR1 and CDR2: KGHSH and LQKENI. The CDR3 covers 15 residues. The CDR3 nucleotides read TGTGCCAGCTCCCGGCTACAGGGGGATAATTCACCCCTCCACTTT. It codes for CASSRLQGDNSPLHF.

V usage is TRBV18 and J usage is TRBJ2-2; 8 nucleotides line up with TRBD1. Germline V gene lookup returns CDR1 KGHSH and CDR2 LQKENI. The trim removed 3 bases at V and 9 bases at J, leaving 15 bases unmatched. The CDR3 extends over 17 amino acids. CDR3 loop: CASSPRGRGLVLRELFF. The CDR3 DNA reads as TGTGCCAGCTCACCTCGGGGCAGGGGGCTCGTTCTCCGGGAGCTGTTTTTT.

V and J are TRBV11-2 and TRBJ2-3, with 10 bases identical to TRBD2. Per the germline V gene, CDR1 is SGHAT and CDR2 is FQNNGV. The CDR3 extends over 18 amino acids. The V and J ends lost 8 bases and 5 bases, in that order; junction bases with no gene match: 19. The CDR3 loop is CASGRSVRTSGEKDTQYF. As DNA, the CDR3 is TGTGCCAGCGGGCGGTCTGTTCGGACTAGCGGAGAGAAAGATACGCAGTATTTT. Drawing the rest from reference TRBV11-2 and TRBJ2-3, the complete variable domain is EAGVAQSPRYKIIEKRQSVAFWCNPISGHATLYWYQQILGQGPKLLIQFQNNGVVDDSQLPKDRFSAERLKGVDSTLKIQPAKLEDSAVYLCASGRSVRTSGEKDTQYFGPGTRLTVL.

This clone appeared a few times. CDR3 loop: CSASPRTSGRAPAGELFF. The CDR3 DNA reads as TGCAGTGCTAGTCCCCGGACTAGCGGGAGGGCCCCCGCCGGGGAGCTGTTTTTT. This sequence joins TRBV20-1 and TRBJ2-2; TRBD2 matches at 15 bases. Germline V gene data show CDR1 as DFQATT and CDR2 as SNEGSKA (reference sequence). This CDR3 contains 18 residues. J was trimmed by 6 bases and V by 3 bases; bases with no gene match: 11.